This record concerns one T cell receptor beta chain sequence. Profiled with immunoSEQ multiplex PCR; TCRdb holds only in-frame clones, not every one. The table includes 500,000 to 550,000 clones, 70% to 80% detected once. CDR1 is MGHDK and CDR2 is SYGVNS in the germline V gene. The V end was cut by 4 bases, the J end by 8 bases, with 17 bases between. The CDR3 has 15 amino acids. The sample is drawn from a study of shared T cell receptors in the human thymus. These data were also reused for a study on human thymus T cells. That report notes: The source of the thymus tissue was resections taken during corrective heart surgery. Thymic and blood repertoires seemed to show skewed V and J gene use.

Sequenced input: thymocytes. The chain uses TRBV25-1 and TRBJ1-4; tentative D call: TRBD1 (5 bases). This clonotype was obtained from a boy younger than two with a congenital heart defect. Here the CDR3 DNA reads TGTGCCAGCAGTGCTCGGGACTCGGCGGGAGAAAAACTGTTTTTT. Translated: CASSARDSAGEKLFF.